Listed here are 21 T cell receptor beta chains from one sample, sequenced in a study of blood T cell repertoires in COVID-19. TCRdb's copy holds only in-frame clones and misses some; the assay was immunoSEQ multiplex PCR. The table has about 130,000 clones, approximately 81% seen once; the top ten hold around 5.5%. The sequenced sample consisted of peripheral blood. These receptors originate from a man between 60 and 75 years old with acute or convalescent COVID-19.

CDR3 loop: CASSLAGTGPTNTEAFF. CDR3 DNA: TGTGCCAGCAGCTTGGCCGGGACAGGGCCCACTAACACTGAAGCTTTCTTT. This chain links TRBV5-5 with TRBJ1-1, with 9 bases lining up with TRBD1. This CDR3 contains 17 residues. Germline-derived CDR1 and CDR2 are SGHKS and YYEKEE (reference sequence). V lost 0 bases and J lost 2; bases outside the gene matches: 8.

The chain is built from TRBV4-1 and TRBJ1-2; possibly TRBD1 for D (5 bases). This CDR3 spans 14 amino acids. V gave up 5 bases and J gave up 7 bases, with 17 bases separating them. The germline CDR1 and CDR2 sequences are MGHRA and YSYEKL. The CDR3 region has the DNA TGCGCCAGCAGCGCCGGGACTCAGGTGTTTGGCTACACCTTC. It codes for CASSAGTQVFGYTF.

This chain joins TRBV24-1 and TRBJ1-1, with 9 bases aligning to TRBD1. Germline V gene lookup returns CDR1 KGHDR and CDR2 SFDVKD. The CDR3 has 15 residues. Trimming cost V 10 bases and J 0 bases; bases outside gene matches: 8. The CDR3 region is CATMTGQGLNTEAFF. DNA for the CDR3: TGTGCCACTATGACCGGACAGGGGCTGAACACTGAAGCTTTCTTT.

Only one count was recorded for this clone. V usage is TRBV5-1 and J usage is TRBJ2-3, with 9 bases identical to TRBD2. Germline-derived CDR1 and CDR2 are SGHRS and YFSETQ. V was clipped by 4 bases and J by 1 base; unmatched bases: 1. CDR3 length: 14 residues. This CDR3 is CASSRTSGTDTQYF. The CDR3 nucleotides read TGCGCCAGCAGCCGGACTAGCGGCACAGATACGCAGTATTTT.

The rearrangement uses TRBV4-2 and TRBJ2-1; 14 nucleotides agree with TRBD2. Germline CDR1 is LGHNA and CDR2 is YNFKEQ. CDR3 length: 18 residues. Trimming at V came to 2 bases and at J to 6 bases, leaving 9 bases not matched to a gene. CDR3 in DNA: TGTGCCAGCAGCCAAAAACCGGGACTAGCGGGAGACTCCAATGAGCAGTTCTTC. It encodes CASSQKPGLAGDSNEQFF.

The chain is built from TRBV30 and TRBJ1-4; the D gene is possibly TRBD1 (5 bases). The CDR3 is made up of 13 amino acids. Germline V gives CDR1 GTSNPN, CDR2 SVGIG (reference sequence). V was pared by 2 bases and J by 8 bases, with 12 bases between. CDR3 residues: CAWSPPGEEKLFF. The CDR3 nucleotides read TGTGCCTGGAGTCCCCCGGGGGAAGAAAAACTGTTTTTT. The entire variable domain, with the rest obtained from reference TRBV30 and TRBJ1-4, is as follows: SQTIHQWPATLVQPVGSPLSLECTVEGTSNPNLYWYRQAAGRGLQLLFYSVGIGQISSEVPQNLSASRPQDRQFILSSKKLLLSDSGFYLCAWSPPGEEKLFFGSGTQLSVL.

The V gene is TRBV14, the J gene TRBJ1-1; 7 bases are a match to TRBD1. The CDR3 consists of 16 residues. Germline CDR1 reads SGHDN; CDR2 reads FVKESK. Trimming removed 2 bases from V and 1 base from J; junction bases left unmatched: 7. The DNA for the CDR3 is TGTGCCAGCAGCCAATTCAAAGGGACAGCGAACACTGAAGCTTTCTTT. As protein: CASSQFKGTANTEAFF.

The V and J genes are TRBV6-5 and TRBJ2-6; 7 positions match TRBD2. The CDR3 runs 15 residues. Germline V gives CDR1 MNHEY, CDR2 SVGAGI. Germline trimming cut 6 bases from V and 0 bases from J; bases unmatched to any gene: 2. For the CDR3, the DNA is TGTGCCAGCAGATCGGGAGGCTCTGGGGCCAACGTCCTGACTTTC. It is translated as CASRSGGSGANVLTF.

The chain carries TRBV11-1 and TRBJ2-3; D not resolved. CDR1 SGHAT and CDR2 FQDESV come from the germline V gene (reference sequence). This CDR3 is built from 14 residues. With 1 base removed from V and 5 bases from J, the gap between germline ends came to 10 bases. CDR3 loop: CASSLGEVGDTQYF. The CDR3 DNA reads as TGTGCCAGCAGCTTAGGCGAGGTGGGAGATACGCAGTATTTT.

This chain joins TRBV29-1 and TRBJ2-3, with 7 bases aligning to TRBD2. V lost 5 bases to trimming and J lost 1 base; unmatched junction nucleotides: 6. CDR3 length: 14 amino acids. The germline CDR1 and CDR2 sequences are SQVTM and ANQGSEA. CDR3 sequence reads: CSVQETSGTDTQYF. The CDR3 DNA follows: TGCAGCGTTCAGGAAACTAGCGGCACAGATACGCAGTATTTT.

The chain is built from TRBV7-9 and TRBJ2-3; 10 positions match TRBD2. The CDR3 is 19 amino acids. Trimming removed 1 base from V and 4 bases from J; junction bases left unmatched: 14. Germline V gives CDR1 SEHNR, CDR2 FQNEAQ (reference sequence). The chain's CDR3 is CASSLGVGKLAGSSDTQYF. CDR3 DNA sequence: TGTGCCAGCAGCTTAGGGGTTGGGAAACTAGCGGGAAGTTCAGATACGCAGTATTTT.

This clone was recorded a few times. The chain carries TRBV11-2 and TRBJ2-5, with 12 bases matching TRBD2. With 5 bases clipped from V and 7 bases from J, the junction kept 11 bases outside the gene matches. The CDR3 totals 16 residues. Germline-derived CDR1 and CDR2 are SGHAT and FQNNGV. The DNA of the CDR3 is TGTGCCAGCAGCCTAAAGGGGACTAGCGGGTTCGTGACCCAGTACTTC. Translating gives CASSLKGTSGFVTQYF.

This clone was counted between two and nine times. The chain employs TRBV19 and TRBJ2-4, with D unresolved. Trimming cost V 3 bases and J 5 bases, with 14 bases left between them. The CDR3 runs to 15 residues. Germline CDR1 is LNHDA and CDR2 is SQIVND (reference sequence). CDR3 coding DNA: TGTGCCAGTAGTATTGCGAGGCGGCCGGAAAACATTCAGTACTTC. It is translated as CASSIARRPENIQYF.

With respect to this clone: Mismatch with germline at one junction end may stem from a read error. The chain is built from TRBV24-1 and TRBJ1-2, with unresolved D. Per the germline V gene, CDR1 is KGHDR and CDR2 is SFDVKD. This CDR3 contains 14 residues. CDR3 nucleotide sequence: TGTGCCGCCAGTGACATCACGTTAACTTATGGCTACACCTTC. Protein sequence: CAASDITLTYGYTF.

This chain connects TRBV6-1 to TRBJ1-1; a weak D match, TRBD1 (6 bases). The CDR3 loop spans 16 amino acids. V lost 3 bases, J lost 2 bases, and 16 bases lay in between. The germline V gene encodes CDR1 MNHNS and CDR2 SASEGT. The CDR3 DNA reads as TGTGCCAGCAGTGATGAGGGACAATTACGTAACACTGAAGCTTTCTTT. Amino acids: CASSDEGQLRNTEAFF.

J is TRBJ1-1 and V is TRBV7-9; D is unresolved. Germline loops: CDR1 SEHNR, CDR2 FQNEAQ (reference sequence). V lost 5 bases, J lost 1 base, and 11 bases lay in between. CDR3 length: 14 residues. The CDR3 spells CASSPKRGNTEAFF. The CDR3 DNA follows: TGTGCCAGCAGCCCGAAGCGAGGGAACACTGAAGCTTTCTTT.

This CDR3 reads CASRGEANYGYTF. The CDR3 DNA reads as TGTGCCAGCAGAGGGGAGGCTAACTATGGCTACACCTTC. The chain combines TRBV9 with TRBJ1-2; a weak D match, TRBD1 (5 bases). The CDR3 sequence is 13 residues long. V was trimmed by 5 bases and J by 0 bases, leaving 8 bases between them. From germline, CDR1 is SGDLS and CDR2 YYNGEE.

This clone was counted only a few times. CDR3 in amino acids: CASIARQSGGYTF. In DNA, the CDR3 is TGTGCCAGTATAGCGAGGCAAAGCGGTGGCTACACCTTC. J is TRBJ1-2 and V is TRBV19; no definite D call. CDR1 is LNHDA, CDR2 SQIVND, per germline (reference sequence). Trimming cost V 7 bases and J 7 bases, with 16 bases left between them. This CDR3 has 13 amino acids. Combining the CDR3 with reference TRBV19 and TRBJ1-2 gives the whole variable domain DGGITQSPKYLFRKEGQNVTLSCEQNLNHDAMYWYRQDPGQGLRLIYYSQIVNDFQKGDIAEGYSVSREKKESFPLTVTSAQKNPTAFYLCASIARQSGGYTFGSGTRLTVV.

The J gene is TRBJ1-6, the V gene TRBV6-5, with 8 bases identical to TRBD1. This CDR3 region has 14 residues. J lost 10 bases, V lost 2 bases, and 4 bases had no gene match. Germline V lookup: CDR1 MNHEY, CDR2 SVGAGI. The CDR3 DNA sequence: TGTGCCAGCAGTTACGACCAGGGGGCATCACCCCTCCACTTT. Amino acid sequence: CASSYDQGASPLHF.

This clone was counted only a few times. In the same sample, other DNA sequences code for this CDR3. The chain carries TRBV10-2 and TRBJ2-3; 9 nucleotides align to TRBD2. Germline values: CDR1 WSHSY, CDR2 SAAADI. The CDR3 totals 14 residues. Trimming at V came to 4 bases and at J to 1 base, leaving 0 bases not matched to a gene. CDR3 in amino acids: CASSGTSGTDTQYF. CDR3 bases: TGCGCCAGCAGTGGGACTAGCGGCACAGATACGCAGTATTTT.

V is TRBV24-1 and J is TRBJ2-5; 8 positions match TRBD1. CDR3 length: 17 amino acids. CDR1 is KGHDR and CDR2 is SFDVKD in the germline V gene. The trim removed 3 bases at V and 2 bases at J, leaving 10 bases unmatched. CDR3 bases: TGTGCCACCAGTGATGAGGGACAGGATTTCGCACAAGAGACCCAGTACTTC. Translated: CATSDEGQDFAQETQYF.